This T cell receptor beta chain was profiled in a study of T cells in Graves' hyperthyroidism and ophthalmopathy. Amplification targeted TCR beta CDR3 regions from RNA transcripts. Carried out on the TCR CDR3, a first-round RT-PCR used the HTBI primer set. TCRdb analysed the multiplex PCR reads with MiXCR anew, one entry per CDR3 protein. The table includes around 500,000 distinct CDR3 sequences, 20% to 25% detected once. V trimming: 6 bases; J trimming: 5 bases; junction bases outside the gene matches: 8. This CDR3 region has 14 residues. Germline loops: CDR1 ENHRY, CDR2 SYGVKD. The sequenced sample consisted of blood. The chain has TRBV10-3 and TRBJ2-7; 9 nucleotides align to TRBD1. This TCR was recovered from a woman aged 70 to 79 with Graves' ophthalmopathy. For the CDR3, the DNA is TGTGCCATCAGGGCCGGGACAGGGAACCACGAGCAGTACTTC. It is translated as CAIRAGTGNHEQYF.